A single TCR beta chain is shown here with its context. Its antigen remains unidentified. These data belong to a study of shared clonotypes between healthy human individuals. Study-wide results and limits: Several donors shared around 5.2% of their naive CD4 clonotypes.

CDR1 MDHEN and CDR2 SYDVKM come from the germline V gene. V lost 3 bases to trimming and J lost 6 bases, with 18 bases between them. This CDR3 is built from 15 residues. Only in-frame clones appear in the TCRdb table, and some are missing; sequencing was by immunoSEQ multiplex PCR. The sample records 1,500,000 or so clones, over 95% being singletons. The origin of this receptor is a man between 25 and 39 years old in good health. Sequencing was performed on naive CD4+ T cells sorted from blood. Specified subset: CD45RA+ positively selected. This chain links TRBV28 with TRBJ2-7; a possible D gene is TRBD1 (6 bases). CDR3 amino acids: CASSFFDRLFSEQYF. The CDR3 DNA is TGTGCCAGCAGTTTTTTTGACAGGCTATTTTCCGAGCAGTACTTC.